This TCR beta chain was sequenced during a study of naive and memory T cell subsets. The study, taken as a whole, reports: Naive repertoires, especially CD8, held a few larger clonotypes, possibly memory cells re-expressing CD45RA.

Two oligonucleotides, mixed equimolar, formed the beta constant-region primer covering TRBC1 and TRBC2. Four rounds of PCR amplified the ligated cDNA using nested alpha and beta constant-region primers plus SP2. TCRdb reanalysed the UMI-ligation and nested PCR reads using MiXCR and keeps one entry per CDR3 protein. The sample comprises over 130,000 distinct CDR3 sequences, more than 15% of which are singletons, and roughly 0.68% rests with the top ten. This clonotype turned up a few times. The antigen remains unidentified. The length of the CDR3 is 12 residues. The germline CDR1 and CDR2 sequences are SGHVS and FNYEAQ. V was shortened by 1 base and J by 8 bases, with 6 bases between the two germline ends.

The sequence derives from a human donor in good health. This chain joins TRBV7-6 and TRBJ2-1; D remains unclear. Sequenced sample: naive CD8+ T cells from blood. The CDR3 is CASSLGIDEQFF. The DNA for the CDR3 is TGTGCCAGCAGCTTAGGGATCGATGAGCAGTTCTTC.